Below, one T cell receptor beta chain is given with its context. The age range of participants was roughly 18 to 90 years, with residence in about 25 US areas. The CDR3 has 16 residues. Trimming removed 0 bases from V and 8 bases from J; junction bases left unmatched: 13. The V gene's germline CDR1 is SGHRS and CDR2 YFSETQ. Authors' processing steps: Researchers report that nucleated cell counts were estimated from reference gene primer amplification. Here immunoSEQ multiplex PCR was the method, and the copy in TCRdb shows in-frame clones only, minus some. V and J calls and clone size are given by that table; D and trimming were obtained from the DNA. The table lists about 320,000 clones, roughly nine tenths of them singletons. This specimen comes from a study of blood T cell repertoires in COVID-19. Study-level information: The study drew acute and convalescent COVID-19 samples from the United States, Italy and Spain.

The rearrangement links TRBV5-1 to TRBJ1-2; 7 bases are a match to TRBD1. Sequencing was done on a sample of PBMCs or T cells enriched from blood (not recorded which). The source of this sequence is a man in his 60s who had recovered from COVID-19. In nucleotides, the CDR3 is TGCGCCAGCAGCTTGGCCCGCCCGGCCACAGGGGAAGGCTACACCTTC. It codes for CASSLARPATGEGYTF.